Many counts were recorded for the clone carrying this TCR beta chain. Sample time point: pre-sensitization, week 0. The treatment was: therapeutic diphenylcyclopropenone sensitization with weekly scalp DPC. Suited to DPC and affected by alopecia, the donors ranged from 18 to 70 years old. This record comes from a study of human T cells and chemical hapten exposure. Overall study: Each week of the roughly 25-week study, patients had diphenylcyclopropenone applied to the scalp. The variation in per-sample TCR yields arose mainly from small differences in pooled library volumes.

TCRdb ran MiXCR on the RACE reads and lists one entry per CDR3 protein. Of about 68,000 distinct CDR3 sequences in the sample, over 9.5% are singletons; the top ten hold 4% to 6%. The specimen comprised whole blood, sampled in connection with sensitization to the hapten diphenylcyclopropenone (DPC). The source of this sequence is a woman in her fifties or sixties with alopecia areata. Some clones in this sample may be carry-over from other donors' samples.

The CDR3 is CASSRQGNPYNEQFF. CDR3 nucleotide sequence: TGTGCCAGCAGCCGTCAGGGGAACCCCTACAATGAGCAGTTCTTC. The chain employs TRBV7-2 and TRBJ2-1; D possibly corresponds to TRBD1 (6 bases). The CDR3 totals 15 residues. Germline V gene lookup returns CDR1 SGHTA and CDR2 FQGNSA. V lost 5 bases and J 2 bases, leaving 13 bases between the germline ends.